Listed below are T cell receptor beta chains from one sample, sequenced in a study of radiotherapy plus CTLA-4 blockade in lung cancer. The method was immunoSEQ multiplex PCR; TCRdb's version includes in-frame clones alone and lacks a portion of them. Counted here are more than 9,500 clones, 80% to 90% occurring once; the ten biggest clones make up 29%. The specimen comprised peripheral blood, sampled from a patient treated with radiotherapy plus ipilimumab. The receptors derive from a human donor with non-small cell lung cancer that progressed on radiotherapy plus ipilimumab. CDR3s include the opening cysteine and the closing phenylalanine or tryptophan. D genes are given only for firm matches. The size entry is marked missing in some rows and otherwise reads once, few, many or a size class.

>-|TRBV28|TRBJ1-6|14|-
TGTGCCAGCATATGGGGGCGGAATAATTCACCCCTCCACTTT
CASIWGRNNSPLHF
>-|TRBV12-5|TRBJ1-2|15|-
TGTGCTAGTGGTTTGTTTCCGGAGGGCAACTATGGCTACACCTTC
CASGLFPEGNYGYTF
>-|TRBV6-7|TRBJ2-3|16|-
TGTGCCAGCAGTTACCGGTGGCCTACGGGGACAGATACGCAGTATTTT
CASSYRWPTGTDTQYF
>-|TRBV2|TRBJ2-3|16|-
TGTGCCAGCAGTGAATTGACCCTCCGAGCGGGAGATACGCAGTATTTT
CASSELTLRAGDTQYF
>-|TRBV21-1|TRBJ2-7|22|-
TGTGCCAGCAGCACGGGGGCCAAGGGACTCGGGACTAGCGGCTTTGGGGCCTACGAGCAGTACTTC
CASSTGAKGLGTSGFGAYEQYF
>few|TRBV18|TRBJ1-6|13|-
TGTGCCAGCTCACCGTCCGACGGGCGTCGCCTCCACTTT
CASSPSDGRRLHF
>-|TRBV29-1|TRBJ2-3|16|TRBD2
TGCAGCGTTGTGGGGTTAGCGGGGGCCCGCACAGATACGCAGTATTTT
CSVVGLAGARTDTQYF
>-|TRBV7-9|TRBJ2-7|11|-
TGTGCCAGCAGCACTTCCTACGAGCAGTACTTC
CASSTSYEQYF
>-|TRBV6-1|TRBJ1-1|16|TRBD1
TGTGCCAGCAGTGAACGCCCCCCGGACAGGTTCTTCGAAGCTTTCTTT
CASSERPPDRFFEAFF
>-|TRBV11-2|TRBJ2-5|13|-
TGTGCCAGCAGCTTAGACGTGTATGAGACCCAGTACTTC
CASSLDVYETQYF
>-|TRBV6-5|TRBJ1-2|14|-
TGTGCCAGCAGTTACTCGGACACGGTCTATGGCTACACCTTC
CASSYSDTVYGYTF
>few|TRBV4-1|TRBJ1-4|16|-
TGCGCCAGCAGCCAAGATGGGGTCAGGGAAAATGAAAAACTGTTTTTT
CASSQDGVRENEKLFF
>-|TRBV7-7|TRBJ2-3|14|TRBD2
TGTGCTAGCAGCCCGGGACTAGGGGCAGATACGCAGTATTTT
CASSPGLGADTQYF
>-|TRBV19|TRBJ1-2|15|TRBD1
TGTGCCAGTAGTAAGACAGGGGGCTTCGGGTATGGCTACACCTTC
CASSKTGGFGYGYTF
>-|TRBV27|TRBJ1-4|15|-
TGTGCCAGCAGTTTATATTCCGGGACTAATGAAAAACTGTTTTTT
CASSLYSGTNEKLFF
>-|TRBV4-2|TRBJ2-3|18|TRBD1
TGTGCCAGCAGCCCCCATGGATCGGGACAGATAAACACAGATACGCAGTATTTT
CASSPHGSGQINTDTQYF
>-|TRBV9|TRBJ1-2|14|-
TGTGCCAGCAGCCCCCCCGCGATTTCAGGTGGCTACACCTTC
CASSPPAISGGYTF
>once|TRBV7-2|TRBJ2-3|18|TRBD2
TGTGCCAGCAGCTTAGTGGGGACTAGCGGGGGGGAGGCAGATACGCAGTATTTT
CASSLVGTSGGEADTQYF
>-|TRBV5-6|TRBJ2-3|14|-
TGTGCCAGCAGCTCCGTCAGGGGAACAGATACGCAGTATTTT
CASSSVRGTDTQYF
>-|TRBV7-2|TRBJ2-5|14|-
TGTGCCAGCAGCCCGAGTAGGGTTCAAGAGACCCAGTACTTC
CASSPSRVQETQYF
>-|TRBV7-3|TRBJ2-7|14|TRBD2
TGTGCCAGCAGCTACGGGGGGAGCTCCTACGAGCAGTACTTC
CASSYGGSSYEQYF
>-|TRBV6-9|TRBJ1-3|16|TRBD1
TGTGCCAGCAGTCCCCCGGGACAGCACTCTGGAAACACCATATATTTT
CASSPPGQHSGNTIYF
>-|TRBV11-2|TRBJ1-2|15|-
TGTGCCAGCAGCTACGCCCTTATTACTAACTATGGCTACACCTTC
CASSYALITNYGYTF
>-|TRBV5-1|TRBJ2-2|17|-
TGCGCCAGCAGCTTGGCCGGGGCAGGCGCGAACACCGGGGAGCTGTTTTTT
CASSLAGAGANTGELFF
>-|TRBV4-1|TRBJ1-1|12|-
TGCGCCAGCAGCCAAACCGGGACTGAAGCTTTCTTT
CASSQTGTEAFF
>-|TRBV5-1|TRBJ2-3|14|TRBD2
TGCGCCACCAAACTAGCGGGGGCACGAGATACGCAGTATTTT
CATKLAGARDTQYF
>-|TRBV9|TRBJ2-2|15|-
TGTGCCAGCAGCGTAAGTCAGGGTGCGACCGGGGAGCTGTTTTTT
CASSVSQGATGELFF
>-|TRBV9|TRBJ1-1|16|-
TGTGCCAGCAGCGTAGGGGCGCTACAGGGGAACACTGAAGCTTTCTTT
CASSVGALQGNTEAFF
>-|TRBV5-6|TRBJ1-3|16|-
TGTGCCAGCAGCTTGGGCGGGACTGTCTCTGGAAACACCATATATTTT
CASSLGGTVSGNTIYF
>-|TRBV9|TRBJ2-5|12|-
TGTGCCAGCAGCGTAGGACTGGAGACCCAGTACTTC
CASSVGLETQYF
>-|TRBV2|TRBJ1-6|13|-
TGTGCCAGCAGTGACAACGGAAATTCACCCCTCCACTTT
CASSDNGNSPLHF
>-|TRBV28|TRBJ1-4|15|-
TGTGCCAGCATCCCCGGATTGGGGGATAATGAAAAACTGTTTTTT
CASIPGLGDNEKLFF
>-|TRBV19|TRBJ2-5|14|-
TGTGCCAGTAGTAACCTAGCCGGGGAGGGGGCCCAGTACTTC
CASSNLAGEGAQYF
>-|TRBV5-1|TRBJ1-1|15|-
TGCGCCAGCAGCTTGTGGGGGGTCGTGAGCACTGAAGCTTTCTTT
CASSLWGVVSTEAFF
>-|TRBV10-3|TRBJ2-6|15|TRBD1
TGTGCCATCAGTGGGGACAGACCTGGGGCCAACGTCCTGACTTTC
CAISGDRPGANVLTF
>-|TRBV6-5|TRBJ2-1|16|TRBD1
TGTGCCAGCAGTTACTCTTGGACAGGGGGAGTCAATGAGCAGTTCTTC
CASSYSWTGGVNEQFF
>-|TRBV27|TRBJ1-5|15|TRBD1
TGTGCCAGCAGTGAGGGGACAGGGGGCAATCAGCCCCAGCATTTT
CASSEGTGGNQPQHF
>once|TRBV7-3|TRBJ2-3|17|TRBD2
TGTGCCAGCAGCTTAATCGAGGCTAGCGGTAGCACAGATACGCAGTATTTT
CASSLIEASGSTDTQYF
>once|TRBV15|TRBJ1-2|16|-
TGTGCCACCAGCAGAGATAAGTCCCGTGTGGGCTATGGCTACACCTTC
CATSRDKSRVGYGYTF
>-|TRBV7-8|TRBJ1-1|14|-
TGTGCCAGCAGCTTAGACAGGGTAAACACTGAAGCTTTCTTT
CASSLDRVNTEAFF
>-|TRBV28|TRBJ1-6|14|-
TGTGCCAGCGGCCGGGACGGGTATAATTCACCCCTCCACTTT
CASGRDGYNSPLHF
>-|TRBV19|TRBJ1-5|17|-
TGTGCCAGTAGTGCGGGGTCGGCACAGGCTGATCGAAGGCCCCAGCATTTT
CASSAGSAQADRRPQHF
>-|TRBV5-1|TRBJ2-7|16|TRBD2
TGCGCCAGCAGCAGGACTAGCGGGGGGGCTTTGTACGAGCAGTACTTC
CASSRTSGGALYEQYF